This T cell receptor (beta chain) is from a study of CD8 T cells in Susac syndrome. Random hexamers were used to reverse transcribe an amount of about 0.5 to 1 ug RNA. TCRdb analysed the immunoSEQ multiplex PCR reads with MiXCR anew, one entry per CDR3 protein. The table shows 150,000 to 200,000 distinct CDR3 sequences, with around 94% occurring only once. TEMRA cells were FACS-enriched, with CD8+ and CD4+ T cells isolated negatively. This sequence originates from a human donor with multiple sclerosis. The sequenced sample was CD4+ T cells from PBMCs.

The DNA of the CDR3 is TGTGCCAGCAGCCAAGAGAAACGGGCTAATGAAAAACTGTTTTTT. It codes for CASSQEKRANEKLFF. V gene TRBV4-2 combines with J gene TRBJ1-4; D not resolved. The V gene's germline CDR1 is LGHNA and CDR2 YNFKEQ. The ends were cut back, 0 bases at V and 3 bases at J, with 8 bases in the middle. This CDR3 has 15 amino acids.